This is a list of T cell receptor beta chains from one sample in a study of human T cells and chemical hapten exposure. TCRdb recomputed calls from the RACE reads with MiXCR, one row per CDR3 protein. The data contain about 70,000 distinct CDR3 sequences, 9.5% to 12% of them singletons. The sample was whole blood, taken in connection with sensitization to the hapten diphenylcyclopropenone (DPC). These receptors all come from a woman in her fifties or sixties with alopecia areata. Some clones in this sample may be carry-over from other donors' samples. CDR3s include the opening cysteine and the closing phenylalanine or tryptophan. D genes are given only for firm matches. Clone size is stated in some rows and not others, as once, few, many or a class when expanded.

v_call: TRBV14; clone_size: few; j_call: TRBJ1-2; cdr3_length: 15; d_call: NA; cdr3_aa: CASSQGSWSYYGYTF; cdr3_nt: TGTGCCAGCAGCCAAGGGTCATGGAGCTACTATGGCTACACCTTC
v_call: TRBV7-2; clone_size: few; j_call: TRBJ2-6; cdr3_length: 15; d_call: NA; cdr3_aa: CASTYGGSGANVLTF; cdr3_nt: TGTGCCAGCACGTACGGGGGCTCTGGGGCCAACGTCCTGACTTTC
v_call: TRBV13; clone_size: many; j_call: TRBJ2-3; cdr3_length: 15; d_call: NA; cdr3_aa: CASSLGTSGTDTQYF; cdr3_nt: TGTGCCAGCAGCTTAGGTACAAGTGGCACAGATACGCAGTATTTT
v_call: TRBV7-9; clone_size: many; j_call: TRBJ1-6; cdr3_length: 18; d_call: NA; cdr3_aa: CASSLAVVTEDNNSPLHF; cdr3_nt: TGTGCCAGCAGCTTAGCGGTGGTAACAGAAGACAATAATTCACCCCTCCACTTT
v_call: TRBV19; clone_size: NA; j_call: TRBJ1-5; cdr3_length: 15; d_call: TRBD1; cdr3_aa: CASNHRGPSNQPQHF; cdr3_nt: TGTGCCAGTAATCACAGGGGCCCTAGCAATCAGCCCCAGCATTTT
v_call: TRBV12-5; clone_size: many; j_call: TRBJ2-1; cdr3_length: 16; d_call: TRBD2; cdr3_aa: CASGLVRGSGREEQFF; cdr3_nt: TGTGCTAGTGGTTTGGTCCGTGGTAGCGGGAGGGAGGAGCAGTTCTTC
v_call: TRBV7-8; clone_size: many; j_call: TRBJ2-1; cdr3_length: 15; d_call: TRBD1; cdr3_aa: CASIMTGSSYNEQFF; cdr3_nt: TGTGCCAGCATCATGACAGGGAGCTCCTACAATGAGCAGTTCTTC
v_call: TRBV11-2; clone_size: many; j_call: TRBJ1-1; cdr3_length: 18; d_call: NA; cdr3_aa: CASSLTGGFETQNTEAFF; cdr3_nt: TGTGCCAGCAGCTTAACCGGGGGATTTGAAACCCAGAACACTGAAGCTTTCTTT
v_call: TRBV2; clone_size: few; j_call: TRBJ1-5; cdr3_length: 12; d_call: NA; cdr3_aa: CASSNSIQPQHF; cdr3_nt: TGTGCCAGCAGTAATTCAATTCAGCCCCAGCATTTT
v_call: TRBV7-2; clone_size: NA; j_call: TRBJ2-1; cdr3_length: 14; d_call: NA; cdr3_aa: CASSLAGGHNEQFF; cdr3_nt: TGTGCCAGCAGCTTAGCAGGGGGGCACAATGAGCAGTTCTTC
v_call: TRBV28; clone_size: NA; j_call: TRBJ2-3; cdr3_length: 13; d_call: NA; cdr3_aa: CASSLWQTDTQYF; cdr3_nt: TGTGCCAGCAGTTTATGGCAGACAGATACGCAGTATTTT
v_call: TRBV19; clone_size: many; j_call: TRBJ2-2; cdr3_length: 15; d_call: TRBD1; cdr3_aa: CASHRDRGGTGELFF; cdr3_nt: TGTGCCAGCCACCGGGACAGGGGAGGCACCGGGGAGCTGTTTTTT
v_call: TRBV20-1; clone_size: NA; j_call: TRBJ2-3; cdr3_length: 16; d_call: TRBD2; cdr3_aa: CSARDLRTRSTDTQYF; cdr3_nt: TGCAGTGCTAGAGATCTCCGGACTAGGAGCACAGATACGCAGTATTTT
v_call: TRBV9; clone_size: NA; j_call: TRBJ2-5; cdr3_length: 16; d_call: TRBD2; cdr3_aa: CASSVAHSGGAETQYF; cdr3_nt: TGTGCCAGCAGCGTAGCTCATAGCGGGGGGGCTGAGACCCAGTACTTC
v_call: TRBV7-7; clone_size: many; j_call: TRBJ2-5; cdr3_length: 14; d_call: NA; cdr3_aa: CASSRSGKKETQYF; cdr3_nt: TGTGCTAGCAGCCGATCGGGTAAAAAAGAGACCCAGTACTTC
v_call: TRBV6-5; clone_size: many; j_call: TRBJ1-2; cdr3_length: 16; d_call: NA; cdr3_aa: CASTSRGRGGHYGYTF; cdr3_nt: TGTGCCAGCACCTCCCGCGGGCGGGGAGGGCACTATGGCTACACCTTC